Reported below is one TCR beta chain. The entry originates in a study of blood T cell repertoires in COVID-19. Study-level information: Researchers got acute and convalescent COVID-19 samples from the United States, Italy and Spain. PBMCs, B-cell-depleted T cells, or T cells provided the cDNA or gDNA that made up the material.

The V gene end was trimmed by 5 bases and the J gene end by 5 bases; junction bases not matched to a gene: 14. Germline V gene lookup returns CDR1 SEHNR and CDR2 FQNEAQ (reference sequence). The CDR3 sequence is 16 residues long. Per the original methods: Cell counts per sample came from amplifying reference gene primers. Data came from immunoSEQ multiplex PCR; TCRdb stores just in-frame clones and leaves some out. V and J calls and clone size are as listed in that table; D and trimming were resolved from the DNA. Of about 75,000 clones listed, roughly 70% are singletons. The sequencing input was peripheral blood. This rearrangement joins TRBV7-9 to TRBJ1-1; 7 bases match TRBD1. This sequence was found in a human donor with acute or convalescent COVID-19. The donor label of this sample is uncertain. CDR3 nucleotide sequence: TGTGCCAGCAGCACGAGGGACAGCCCGGGGGAGACTGAAGCTTTCTTT. Its protein is CASSTRDSPGETEAFF.